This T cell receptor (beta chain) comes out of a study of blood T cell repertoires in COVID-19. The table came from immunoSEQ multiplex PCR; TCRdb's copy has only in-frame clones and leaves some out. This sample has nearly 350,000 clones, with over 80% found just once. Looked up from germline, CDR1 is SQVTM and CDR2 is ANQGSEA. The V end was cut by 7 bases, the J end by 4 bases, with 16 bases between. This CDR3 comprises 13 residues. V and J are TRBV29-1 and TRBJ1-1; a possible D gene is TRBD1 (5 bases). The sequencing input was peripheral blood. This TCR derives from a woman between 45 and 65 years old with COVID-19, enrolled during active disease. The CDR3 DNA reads TGCAGCGCCGACCCCCGGGGGTCCACTGAAGCTTTCTTT. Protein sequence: CSADPRGSTEAFF.